This paragraph covers one T cell receptor beta chain sequence. Antigen unknown. Per the germline V gene, CDR1 is SGHDN and CDR2 is FVKESK. Unmatched junction bases numbered 13, after V lost 5 bases and J lost 6 bases. The CDR3 extends over 17 amino acids. This record belongs to a study of cytomegalovirus exposure and HLA in healthy donors. Background on the study: Among the 398 genotyped donors, 81% were placed in the Caucasian-associated ancestry cluster.

The study's findings and limits: Only CMV serostatus was available as immune exposure information. Exclusion applied to some V segments, including TRBV6-2 and TRBV6-3, as they were indistinguishable.

Use of 60 Vbeta and 13 Jbeta primers characterized the PCR. The authors' processing: Per a later analysis, the number of unique TCR beta chains was about 78 million, of which around 10 million were shared. Sequencing was performed with immunoSEQ multiplex PCR; in TCRdb, only in-frame clones are kept and a portion is missing. D and trimming were read from the DNA, whereas the V and J calls and clone size are those reported in that table. The sample lists about 150,000 clones; about 77% were seen once. The TCR sequence derives from a male donor in good health and CMV-seronegative. Sequenced: PBMCs. V and J are TRBV14 and TRBJ1-1; the match to TRBD1 covers 12 bases. The CDR3 sequence: CASSKGTGGQRRAEAFF. The CDR3 coding sequence is TGTGCCAGCAGCAAAGGGACAGGGGGCCAGCGGAGAGCTGAAGCTTTCTTT.